This passage covers 17 T cell receptor beta chains from one sample sequenced in a study of regulatory T cells in long-lasting Graves disease. HTBI primers from iRepertoire and Arm-PCR of CDR3 regions yielded the TCR beta libraries. MiXCR, applied by TCRdb to the multiplex PCR reads, yields one record per CDR3 protein. The sample holds 350,000 to 500,000 distinct CDR3 sequences; about 15% are singletons and the top ten take approximately 17%. As to time point: newly diagnosed GD, antithyroid drugs for less than 3 months. PBMC-extracted RNA yielded the TCR library. This same sample was also taken into another study, of T cells in Graves' hyperthyroidism and ophthalmopathy.

Material: peripheral blood mononuclear cells (PBMCs), obtained at new diagnosis, from a patient treated with antithyroid drugs. Receptors were obtained from a woman in her forties or fifties with Graves disease.

This clonotype was recorded many times. This chain joins TRBV2 and TRBJ1-2; D perhaps matches TRBD1 (5 bases). Germline V gives CDR1 SNHLY, CDR2 FYNNEI. This CDR3 is 15 amino acids long. V was pared by 0 bases and J by 4 bases, with 12 bases between. In nucleotides, the CDR3 is TGTGCCAGCAGTGAAGCGTGGGGGATTAGCTATGGCTACACCTTC. Translating gives CASSEAWGISYGYTF.

This clonotype was seen many times. This chain links TRBV3-1 with TRBJ1-1; the D is unclear. The CDR3 consists of 14 residues. Trimming took off 1 base at V and 4 bases at J, with 10 bases between the two ends. The germline V gene encodes CDR1 LGHDT and CDR2 YNNKEL (reference sequence). The CDR3 coding sequence is TGTGCCAGCAGCCAAGTTGACGCGACCACTGAAGCTTTCTTT. Its protein product is CASSQVDATTEAFF.

A word on this clonotype: A much larger clone lies one base from this, so it may be a read error. The chain employs TRBV7-2 and TRBJ2-7, with 9 bases that match TRBD1. V lost 5 bases, J lost 6 bases, and 17 bases stayed unmatched. This CDR3 has 17 amino acids. The V gene's germline CDR1 is SGHTA and CDR2 FQGNSA. The CDR3 bases are TGTGCCAGCAGCCAGAGGGACAGGGTGAAACCGGGAGCCGAGCAGTACTTC. Translated, it gives CASSQRDRVKPGAEQYF.

This clonotype was picked up many times. The rearrangement uses TRBV3-1 and TRBJ1-5; D is unclear. The V gene's germline CDR1 is LGHDT and CDR2 YNNKEL (reference sequence). CDR3 length equals 16 residues. The V and J ends lost 0 bases and 4 bases respectively, with 13 bases between them. CDR3 nucleotide sequence: TGTGCCAGCAGCCAAGATGGTGGGCAGGCAAATCAGCCCCAGCATTTT. Its protein is CASSQDGGQANQPQHF.

A few counts support this clonotype. The chain employs TRBV5-1 and TRBJ2-3; 9 bases match TRBD2. With 3 bases clipped from V and 0 bases from J, the junction kept 5 bases outside the gene matches. Germline V gene data show CDR1 as SGHRS and CDR2 as YFSETQ. The CDR3 spans 16 residues. CDR3 amino acids: CASSSVGLASTDTQYF. The CDR3 nucleotides are TGCGCCAGCAGCTCGGTAGGACTAGCGAGCACAGATACGCAGTATTTT.

V gene TRBV27 combines with J gene TRBJ2-7; a weak D match, TRBD2 (5 bases). The CDR3 covers 13 residues. The germline gives CDR1 MNHEY, CDR2 SMNVEV (reference sequence). Trimming left V 6 bases short and J 6 bases short, with 15 bases between. CDR3: CASSPSLGSEQYF. The CDR3 region has the DNA TGTGCCAGCAGCCCCTCGTTAGGGAGCGAGCAGTACTTC.

The sample holds a few counts of this clonotype. The J gene is TRBJ2-2, the V gene TRBV10-2; 12 bases map to TRBD2. Germline values: CDR1 WSHSY, CDR2 SAAADI. There are 16 residues in the CDR3. V gave up 0 bases and J gave up 6 bases; unmatched junction bases: 2. Here the CDR3 reads CASSESRLAGAGELFF. CDR3 sequence (DNA): TGCGCCAGCAGTGAGTCTAGACTAGCGGGAGCCGGGGAGCTGTTTTTT.

This clonotype has a count of ten or more. The chain recombines TRBV20-1 with TRBJ2-1; 9 bases agree with TRBD2. The germline gives CDR1 DFQATT, CDR2 SNEGSKA (reference sequence). J gave up 4 bases and V 6 bases, and 7 bases lay outside the gene matches. The CDR3 is made up of 14 amino acids. CDR3 amino acids: CSARLADRYNEQFF. CDR3 coding DNA: TGCAGTGCCAGACTAGCGGATCGTTACAATGAGCAGTTCTTC.

This clonotype was detected only a few times. This chain links TRBV4-1 with TRBJ2-1; the D is unclear. This CDR3 comprises 15 residues. CDR1 and CDR2 from the germline V gene are MGHRA and YSYEKL. Trimming cost V 1 base and J 2 bases, with 9 bases left between them. CDR3 bases: TGCGCCAGCAGCCAAGGAGGAGATGCCTACAATGAGCAGTTCTTC. This translates into CASSQGGDAYNEQFF.

This chain connects TRBV3-1 to TRBJ2-7; TRBD2 matches 11 bases. V dropped 4 bases and J dropped 3; count of bases not matched to a gene: 11. CDR3 length: 17 residues. Looked up from germline, CDR1 is LGHDT and CDR2 is YNNKEL (reference sequence). CDR3 residues: CASSPPSTSGSIYEQYF. The CDR3 bases are TGTGCCAGCAGCCCACCCTCTACTAGCGGGAGTATCTACGAGCAGTACTTC.

This clonotype has a handful of counts. The CDR3 loop is CASRFWGAGANVLTF. The CDR3, as DNA: TGCGCCAGCAGATTTTGGGGGGCTGGGGCCAACGTCCTGACTTTC. The J gene is TRBJ2-6, the V gene TRBV5-1; tentatively, D is TRBD2 (6 bases). The V gene lost 5 bases and the J gene lost 2 bases, with 11 bases spanning the gap. Germline CDR1 reads SGHRS; CDR2 reads YFSETQ. The CDR3 totals 15 residues.

This clonotype came up many times. The rearrangement joins TRBV5-1 to TRBJ1-2, with TRBD1 as a possible D gene (6 bases). The V and J ends lost 0 bases and 4 bases respectively, with 10 bases between them. This CDR3 has 14 amino acids. Germline lookup yields CDR1 SGHRS and CDR2 YFSETQ. The CDR3 sequence: CASSLEGQIYGYTF. The CDR3 DNA is TGCGCCAGCAGCTTGGAAGGACAGATCTATGGCTACACCTTC.

This clonotype has at least ten counts. This chain uses TRBV28 with TRBJ2-5, with 10 bases identical to TRBD2. J lost 5 bases, V lost 6 bases, and 9 bases had no gene match. This CDR3 has 15 residues. Germline CDR1 reads MDHEN; CDR2 reads SYDVKM. CDR3 loop: CASRNSGGVGETQYF. Here the CDR3 DNA reads TGTGCCAGCAGAAACAGCGGGGGGGTCGGGGAGACCCAGTACTTC.

This sequence joins TRBV20-1 and TRBJ2-7, with D perhaps TRBD2 (5 bases). The CDR3 consists of 13 residues. V was cut by 1 base and J by 6 bases, with 13 bases left in between. CDR1 DFQATT and CDR2 SNEGSKA come from the germline V gene (reference sequence). DNA of the CDR3: TGCAGTGCTAGAGCTAGCTCGAAGGTCGAGCAGTACTTC. Its translation is CSARASSKVEQYF.

There are many counts of this clonotype. The CDR3 region is CASSPRSKRDTDTQYF. As DNA, the CDR3 is TGCGCCAGCAGCCCCCGTAGCAAGCGGGACACAGATACGCAGTATTTT. The chain couples TRBV5-1 to TRBJ2-3; 7 positions agree with TRBD2. The V segment lost 4 bases and the J segment 2 bases; nucleotides outside the gene matches: 10. Germline loops: CDR1 SGHRS, CDR2 YFSETQ. This CDR3 comprises 16 residues.

The chain carries TRBV19 and TRBJ1-6; D gene ambiguous. V gave up 6 bases and J gave up 0 bases, with 6 bases separating them. The germline CDR1 and CDR2 sequences are LNHDA and SQIVND (reference sequence). The length of the CDR3 is 14 residues. The CDR3 is CASRTNSYNSPLHF. DNA of the CDR3: TGTGCCAGTAGGACTAACTCCTATAATTCACCCCTCCACTTT.

This clonotype has at least ten counts. This chain joins TRBV11-2 and TRBJ2-1, with a possible D match to TRBD2 (6 bases). V was cut by 1 base and J by 10 bases, with 8 bases left in between. The length of the CDR3 is 12 residues. Germline CDR1 is SGHAT and CDR2 is FQNNGV. DNA of the CDR3: TGTGCCAGCAGCTTAGTCCTAGCGGAGCAGTTCTTC. Its protein product is CASSLVLAEQFF.